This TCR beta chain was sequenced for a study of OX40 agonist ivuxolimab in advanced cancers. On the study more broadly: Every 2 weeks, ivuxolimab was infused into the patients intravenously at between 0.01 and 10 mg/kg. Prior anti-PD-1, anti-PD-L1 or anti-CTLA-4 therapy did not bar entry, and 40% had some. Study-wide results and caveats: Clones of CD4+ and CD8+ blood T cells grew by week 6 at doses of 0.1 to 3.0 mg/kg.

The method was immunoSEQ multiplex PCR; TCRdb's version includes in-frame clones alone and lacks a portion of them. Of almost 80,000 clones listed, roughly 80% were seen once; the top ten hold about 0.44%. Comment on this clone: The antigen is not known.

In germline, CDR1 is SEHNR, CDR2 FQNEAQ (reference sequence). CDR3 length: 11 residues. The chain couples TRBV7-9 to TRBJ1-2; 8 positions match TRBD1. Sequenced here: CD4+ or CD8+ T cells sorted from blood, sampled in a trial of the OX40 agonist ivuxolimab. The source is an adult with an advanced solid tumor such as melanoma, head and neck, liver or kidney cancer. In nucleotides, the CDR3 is TGTGTGGGGGACAGGACCTATGGCTACACCTTC. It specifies CVGDRTYGYTF.